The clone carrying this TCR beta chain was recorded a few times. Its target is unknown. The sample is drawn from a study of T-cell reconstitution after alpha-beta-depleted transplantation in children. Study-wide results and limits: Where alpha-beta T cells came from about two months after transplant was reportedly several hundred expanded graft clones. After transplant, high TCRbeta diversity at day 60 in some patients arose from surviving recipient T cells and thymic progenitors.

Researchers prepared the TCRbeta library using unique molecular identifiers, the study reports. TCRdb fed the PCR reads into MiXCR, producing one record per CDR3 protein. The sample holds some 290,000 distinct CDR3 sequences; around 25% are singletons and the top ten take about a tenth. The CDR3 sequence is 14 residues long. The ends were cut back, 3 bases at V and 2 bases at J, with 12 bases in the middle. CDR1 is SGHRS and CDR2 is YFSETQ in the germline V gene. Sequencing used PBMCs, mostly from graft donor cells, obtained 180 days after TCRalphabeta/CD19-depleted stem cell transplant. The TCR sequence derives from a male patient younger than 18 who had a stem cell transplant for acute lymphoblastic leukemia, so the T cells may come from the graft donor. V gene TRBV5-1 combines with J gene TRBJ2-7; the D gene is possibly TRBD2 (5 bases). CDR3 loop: CASSYGVGTYEQYF. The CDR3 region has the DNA TGCGCCAGCAGCTACGGGGTGGGTACCTACGAGCAGTACTTC. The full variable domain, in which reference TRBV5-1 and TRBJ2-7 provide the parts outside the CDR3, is KAGVTQTPRYLIKTRGQQVTLSCSPISGHRSVSWYQQTPGQGLQFLFEYFSETQRNKGNFPGRFSGRQFSNSRSEMNVSTLELGDSALYLCASSYGVGTYEQYFGPGTRLTVT.